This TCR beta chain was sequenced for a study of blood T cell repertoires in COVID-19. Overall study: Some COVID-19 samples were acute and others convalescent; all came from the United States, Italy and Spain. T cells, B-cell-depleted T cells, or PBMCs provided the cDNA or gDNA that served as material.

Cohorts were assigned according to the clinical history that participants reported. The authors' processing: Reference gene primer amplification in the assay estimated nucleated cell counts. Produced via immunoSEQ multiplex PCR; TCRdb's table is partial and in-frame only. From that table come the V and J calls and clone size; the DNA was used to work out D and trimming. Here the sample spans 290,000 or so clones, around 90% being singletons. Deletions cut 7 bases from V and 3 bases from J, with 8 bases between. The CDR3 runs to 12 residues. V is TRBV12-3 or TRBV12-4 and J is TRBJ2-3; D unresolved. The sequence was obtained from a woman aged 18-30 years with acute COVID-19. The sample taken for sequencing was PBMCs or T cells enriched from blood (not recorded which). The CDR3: CASTPRTDTQYF. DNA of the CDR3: TGTGCCAGCACCCCTCGGACAGATACGCAGTATTTT.